The 9 T cell receptor beta chains in this list originate from one sample, sequenced in a study of blood T cell repertoires in COVID-19. The data were produced by immunoSEQ multiplex PCR, yet TCRdb's version contains in-frame clones alone and is incomplete. The table lists 200,000 to 300,000 clones, over 70% of them singletons. Material: peripheral blood. These TCRs come from a middle-aged woman who had recovered from COVID-19.

V gene TRBV7-8 combines with J gene TRBJ2-7; tentative D call: TRBD1 (6 bases). The CDR3 covers 13 residues. Germline V lookup: CDR1 SGHVS, CDR2 FQNEAQ. V shed 0 bases and J shed 3 bases, with 6 bases lying between them. The CDR3 protein is CASSLARGYEQYF. CDR3 nucleotides: TGTGCCAGCAGCTTAGCCAGGGGCTACGAGCAGTACTTC.

The J gene is TRBJ2-5, the V gene TRBV2, with 7 bases matching TRBD1. V shed 11 bases and J 9 bases; nucleotides not matched to a gene: 15. The CDR3 consists of 13 residues. The germline gives CDR1 SNHLY, CDR2 FYNNEI. The CDR3 sequence is CAGTGTAIRSQYF. The CDR3 DNA sequence: TGTGCCGGTACCGGGACAGCGATTAGGTCCCAGTACTTC.

To note about this clone: The sample carries other DNA sequences with the same CDR3. This chain links TRBV5-6 with TRBJ2-7; tentative D call: TRBD2 (7 bases). Per germline, CDR1 SGHDT and CDR2 YYEEEE. V lost 1 base and J lost 3, with 8 bases in between. The length of the CDR3 is 13 residues. For the CDR3, the DNA is TGTGCCAGCAGCTTGAGGGGGGGCTACGAGCAGTACTTC. The encoded protein is CASSLRGGYEQYF. The variable domain in full, completed from reference TRBV5-6 and TRBJ2-7, reads DAGVTQSPTHLIKTRGQQVTLRCSPKSGHDTVSWYQQALGQGPQFIFQYYEEEERQRGNFPDRFSGHQFPNYSSELNVNALLLGDSALYLCASSLRGGYEQYFGPGTRLTVT.

The chain recombines TRBV5-6 with TRBJ1-2; 7 nucleotides align to TRBD1. From germline, CDR1 is SGHDT and CDR2 YYEEEE. The CDR3 runs to 15 residues. Germline trimming cut 0 bases from V and 2 bases from J; bases unmatched to any gene: 4. The CDR3 region has the DNA TGTGCCAGCAGCTTGGCAGGGGGTACCAACTATGGCTACACCTTC. Residues: CASSLAGGTNYGYTF.

V is TRBV4-3 and J is TRBJ1-2, with D uncertain. Germline V CDR1 and CDR2: LGHNA, YSLEER. The CDR3 loop spans 14 amino acids. Trimming stripped 0 bases from V and 3 bases from J, with 8 bases between. In DNA, the CDR3 is TGCGCCAGCAGCCAAGACCGGAGATACTATGGCTACACCTTC. It yields the protein CASSQDRRYYGYTF.

V usage is TRBV7-2 and J usage is TRBJ2-1; 10 bases are shared with TRBD1. This CDR3 comprises 15 residues. The germline CDR1 and CDR2 sequences are SGHTA and FQGNSA. V shed 5 bases, J shed 7 bases, and the junction held 8 bases outside the gene matches. The CDR3 region is CASSERQGAGNEQFF. The CDR3 nucleotides are TGTGCCAGCAGCGAACGACAGGGGGCTGGAAATGAGCAGTTCTTC.

This sequence joins TRBV6-1 and TRBJ2-2; D is ambiguous. Trimming shortened V by 0 bases and J by 7 bases, and 9 bases separated the two germline ends. Germline values: CDR1 MNHNS, CDR2 SASEGT. This CDR3 is 14 amino acids long. DNA for the CDR3: TGTGCCAGCAGTGAAGCGAGGAACGTCGGGGAGCTGTTTTTT. Translation gives CASSEARNVGELFF.

The chain has TRBV7-2 and TRBJ2-3; D is perhaps TRBD1 (5 bases). Trimming cost V 6 bases and J 2 bases, with 15 bases left between them. This CDR3 has 15 amino acids. The germline V gene has CDR1 SGHTA and CDR2 FQGNSA. CDR3 in amino acids: CASRATGTFTDTQYF. CDR3 nucleotides: TGTGCCAGCAGGGCCACAGGTACTTTCACAGATACGCAGTATTTT.

The V call is TRBV4-3, the J call TRBJ2-2; weak D call: TRBD1 (6 bases). Germline V lookup: CDR1 LGHNA, CDR2 YSLEER. The CDR3 spans 14 residues. V lost 4 bases and J 4 bases, leaving 10 bases between the germline ends. The CDR3, as DNA: TGCGCCAGCAGCCTTACAGGGTCCACCGGGGAGCTGTTTTTT. It encodes CASSLTGSTGELFF.